This passage covers 29 T cell receptor beta chains from one sample sequenced in a study of cytomegalovirus exposure and HLA in healthy donors. The primer mix had 60 Vbeta and 13 Jbeta primers. Produced via immunoSEQ multiplex PCR; TCRdb's table is partial and in-frame only. Among some 130,000 clones listed, around 84% were seen once. The sample was PBMCs. The receptors were sampled from a man aged 45 to 65 in good health and CMV-seronegative.

The chain has TRBV10-3 and TRBJ2-5; 11 nucleotides match TRBD2. The CDR3 extends over 16 amino acids. The germline V gene encodes CDR1 ENHRY and CDR2 SYGVKD. J gave up 3 bases and V 10 bases, and 13 bases lay outside the gene matches. The CDR3 loop reads CATRGDLLAGEETQYF. As DNA, the CDR3 is TGTGCCACTCGTGGGGATCTACTAGCGGGGGAAGAGACCCAGTACTTC.

The chain employs TRBV11-2 and TRBJ1-2; unclear D gene. Per germline, CDR1 SGHAT and CDR2 FQNNGV. Trimming pared 4 bases from V and 4 bases from J, leaving 10 bases between. This CDR3 contains 13 residues. The CDR3 loop is CASSSRPGYGYTF. In nucleotides, the CDR3 is TGTGCCAGCAGCTCCAGGCCAGGCTATGGCTACACCTTC.

The chain couples TRBV7-8 to TRBJ1-4; 7 bases agree with TRBD1. Trimming cost V 0 bases and J 2 bases; bases outside gene matches: 3. The CDR3 loop spans 16 amino acids. The germline gives CDR1 SGHVS, CDR2 FQNEAQ. This CDR3 reads CASSLAQGRTNEKLFF. CDR3 in DNA: TGTGCCAGCAGCTTAGCACAGGGGAGGACTAATGAAAAACTGTTTTTT.

The chain joins TRBV4-3 to TRBJ1-3; D uncertain. The length of the CDR3 is 15 residues. Trimming shortened V by 4 bases and J by 1 base, and 11 bases separated the two germline ends. Germline V gene sequence: CDR1 LGHNA, CDR2 YSLEER. CDR3 in DNA: TGCGCCAGCAGCCCCTTTCAGGCGTCTGGAAACACCATATATTTT. Protein product: CASSPFQASGNTIYF.

The J gene is TRBJ2-7, the V gene TRBV7-9; TRBD1 might be the D (6 bases). Trimming pared 3 bases from V and 4 bases from J, leaving 13 bases between. CDR1 and CDR2 from the germline V gene are SEHNR and FQNEAQ (reference sequence). This CDR3 is built from 14 residues. The CDR3 is CASSFSGQNYEQYF. CDR3 nucleotide sequence: TGTGCCAGCAGCTTCTCGGGACAAAATTACGAGCAGTACTTC.

This clone was seen only once. The genes are TRBV7-9 and TRBJ2-7; the D gene is possibly TRBD1 (6 bases). Deletions cut 5 bases from V and 1 base from J, with 15 bases between. CDR3 length equals 15 residues. Per germline, CDR1 SEHNR and CDR2 FQNEAQ (reference sequence). The CDR3 loop reads CASSPDSAPSYEQYF. The CDR3 nucleotides are TGTGCCAGCAGCCCGGACAGCGCACCTTCCTACGAGCAGTACTTC.

This clone has more than one count but fewer than ten. V gene TRBV6-5 combines with J gene TRBJ1-6, with 8 bases matching TRBD1. The CDR3 spans 14 residues. Germline CDR1 is MNHEY and CDR2 is SVGAGI. The V segment lost 6 bases and the J segment 7 bases; nucleotides outside the gene matches: 5. The CDR3 is CASRGDRRNSPLHF. The CDR3 region has the DNA TGTGCCAGCAGGGGGGACAGGCGGAATTCACCCCTCCACTTT.

The J gene is TRBJ2-3, the V gene TRBV5-1; 13 bases fit TRBD2. Losses at the gene ends were 5 bases for V and 3 bases for J; bases not matched to a gene: 3. CDR3 length: 15 amino acids. Germline V gene sequence: CDR1 SGHRS, CDR2 YFSETQ. The DNA for the CDR3 is TGCGCCAGCAGAGGGACTAGCGGGGCAACAGATACGCAGTATTTT. Translating it yields CASRGTSGATDTQYF.

The chain has TRBV19 and TRBJ1-5; TRBD1 is a possible D gene (5 bases). V was clipped by 1 base and J by 4 bases, with 8 bases between them. CDR3 size: 14 residues. Per germline, CDR1 LNHDA and CDR2 SQIVND (reference sequence). The CDR3: CASSIGGLNQPQHF. In DNA form, the CDR3 reads TGTGCCAGTAGTATAGGGGGACTTAATCAGCCCCAGCATTTT.

The gene calls are TRBV6-5 and TRBJ2-5, with a weak D call TRBD2 (6 bases). Near its end, the DNA agrees better with TRBJ2-7, so the J call may be wrong. The CDR3 loop spans 15 amino acids. The germline V gene has CDR1 MNHEY and CDR2 SVGAGI. The CDR3 spells CASSYMAGQSYEQYF. In nucleotides, the CDR3 is TGTGCCAGCAGTTACATGGCGGGGCAATCCTACGAGCAGTACTTC.

The chain employs TRBV7-8 and TRBJ1-2; a weak D match, TRBD1 (6 bases). The CDR3 has 15 amino acids. Germline V lookup: CDR1 SGHVS, CDR2 FQNEAQ. Trimming removed 5 bases from V and 4 bases from J, with 17 bases in between. CDR3 in DNA: TGTGCCAGCAGCCTACCTCACACAGGGATCTATGGCTACACCTTC. As protein: CASSLPHTGIYGYTF.

The rearrangement uses TRBV6-5 and TRBJ1-2; 8 bases fit TRBD1. Germline V gives CDR1 MNHEY, CDR2 SVGAGI. The J segment lost 8 bases and the V segment lost 2 bases, leaving 4 bases of the junction unmatched. This CDR3 is built from 13 residues. The CDR3 DNA sequence: TGTGCCAGCAGTTACGGACAGGGTAGAGGCTACACCTTC. It is translated as CASSYGQGRGYTF.

This clone was observed a single time. The chain links TRBV5-6 to TRBJ1-1, with 8 bases aligning to TRBD1. The CDR3 runs to 17 residues. Unmatched junction bases numbered 11, after V lost 0 bases and J lost 4 bases. CDR1 and CDR2 from the germline V gene are SGHDT and YYEEEE. CDR3 in amino acids: CASSLAFRTGRGTEAFF. CDR3 bases: TGTGCCAGCAGCTTGGCTTTCCGGACAGGGCGGGGCACTGAAGCTTTCTTT.

The chain joins TRBV30 to TRBJ1-4; a possible D gene is TRBD1 (6 bases). Germline CDR1 is GTSNPN and CDR2 is SVGIG (reference sequence). This CDR3 is built from 15 residues. The V end was cut by 4 bases, the J end by 3 bases, with 15 bases between. The CDR3 sequence: CAWKPQGSANEKLFF. As DNA, the CDR3 is TGTGCCTGGAAACCTCAGGGGTCAGCTAATGAAAAACTGTTTTTT.

This rearrangement joins TRBV7-6 to TRBJ1-1, with TRBD1 matching 8 bases. Germline assignment: CDR1 SGHVS and CDR2 FNYEAQ. The V segment lost 7 bases and the J segment 3 bases; nucleotides outside the gene matches: 7. This CDR3 contains 14 residues. The CDR3 region has the DNA TGTGCCAGCAAATCTACGACAGGGGACACTGAAGCTTTCTTT. Protein product: CASKSTTGDTEAFF.

CDR3: CASSLGGLAGGRADTQYF. The CDR3 DNA reads as TGCGCCAGCAGCTTGGGAGGACTAGCGGGGGGGCGCGCAGATACGCAGTATTTT. The rearrangement links TRBV5-1 to TRBJ2-3, with 15 bases fitting TRBD2. V lost 0 bases, J lost 4 bases, and 6 bases stayed unmatched. Looked up from germline, CDR1 is SGHRS and CDR2 is YFSETQ. The CDR3 is 18 residues long.

As DNA, the CDR3 is TGTGCCAGCAGTCAGCGGGACAGGAGCTCCTACGAGCAGTACTTC. As protein: CASSQRDRSSYEQYF. This sequence joins TRBV27 and TRBJ2-7; perhaps TRBD1 as D (8 bases). With 5 bases removed from V and 0 bases from J, the gap between germline ends came to 14 bases. The germline V gene encodes CDR1 MNHEY and CDR2 SMNVEV (reference sequence). CDR3 length: 15 residues.

The J gene is TRBJ2-4, the V gene TRBV19, with D possibly matching TRBD2 (6 bases). Germline lookup yields CDR1 LNHDA and CDR2 SQIVND (reference sequence). V gave up 9 bases and J gave up 7 bases, with 22 bases separating them. CDR3 length: 15 amino acids. The CDR3 nucleotides read TGTGCCAGCGGGGCTGGGACCGCGGGGCGGAACATTCAGTACTTC. This translates into CASGAGTAGRNIQYF.

The chain joins TRBV5-1 to TRBJ2-5; TRBD2 matches 7 bases. The DNA end is more similar to TRBJ2-7, so the J call may be wrong. Germline V gene sequence: CDR1 SGHRS, CDR2 YFSETQ. This CDR3 is 14 amino acids long. The CDR3 sequence: CASSFSGASYEQYF. The CDR3 DNA sequence: TGCGCCAGCAGCTTCAGCGGGGCATCCTACGAGCAGTACTTC.

This clone was seen a few times. The rearrangement uses TRBV4-2 and TRBJ2-1; 9 bases agree with TRBD1. The CDR3 spans 13 residues. J gave up 7 bases and V 6 bases, and 4 bases lay outside the gene matches. From germline, CDR1 is LGHNA and CDR2 YNFKEQ. The CDR3 DNA reads TGTGCCAGCAGGAAACAGGGGGCGAATGAGCAGTTCTTC. This translates into CASRKQGANEQFF.

The chain links TRBV28 to TRBJ1-1; 11 bases match TRBD1. Germline V gives CDR1 MDHEN, CDR2 SYDVKM. V gave up 6 bases and J gave up 7 bases; unmatched junction bases: 4. There are 13 residues in the CDR3. In DNA, the CDR3 is TGTGCCAGCAGCCCGGGACAGGGGGTTGAAGCTTTCTTT. It specifies CASSPGQGVEAFF.

The gene calls are TRBV4-1 and TRBJ2-5, with 7 bases aligning to TRBD1. Germline values: CDR1 MGHRA, CDR2 YSYEKL. Unmatched junction bases numbered 7, after V lost 2 bases and J lost 7 bases. This CDR3 comprises 14 residues. The DNA for the CDR3 is TGCGCCAGCAGCCAACAAACAGGGGTTGGGACCCAGTACTTC. It is translated as CASSQQTGVGTQYF.

The rearrangement uses TRBV2 and TRBJ1-5; TRBD1 might be the D (6 bases). The V and J ends lost 7 bases and 5 bases respectively, with 12 bases between them. The CDR3 has 13 amino acids. Germline V gene data show CDR1 as SNHLY and CDR2 as FYNNEI. DNA for the CDR3: TGTGCCAGCACTTCGGACAGAGATCAGCCCCAGCATTTT. This sequence encodes CASTSDRDQPQHF.

This chain joins TRBV30 and TRBJ2-5, with D uncertain. This CDR3 is built from 12 residues. Between the trimmed V and J ends, which lost 0 bases and 4 bases, there was a span of 6 bases. CDR1 and CDR2 (germline): GTSNPN, SVGIG (reference sequence). DNA of the CDR3: TGTGCCTGGAGTGTCACTCGAGAGACCCAGTACTTC. It translates to CAWSVTRETQYF.

This rearrangement joins TRBV6-6 to TRBJ2-5, with 7 bases lining up with TRBD2. J was trimmed by 2 bases and V by 3 bases; bases with no gene match: 6. The V gene's germline CDR1 is MNHNY and CDR2 SVGAGI (reference sequence). The CDR3 covers 15 residues. CDR3 coding DNA: TGTGCCAGCAGTTATTTGGCGGGGGTTCAAGAGACCCAGTACTTC. Translated, it gives CASSYLAGVQETQYF.

The rearrangement joins TRBV7-9 to TRBJ2-5; 12 bases align to TRBD2. The DNA matches TRBJ2-7 better at its end, which makes the J call doubtful. CDR3 length equals 17 residues. Looked up from germline, CDR1 is SEHNR and CDR2 is FQNEAQ (reference sequence). The CDR3 region is CASSSPTSGGHSYEQYF. The CDR3 nucleotides are TGTGCCAGCAGCTCGCCGACTAGCGGGGGCCACTCCTACGAGCAGTACTTC.

The V and J genes are TRBV29-1 and TRBJ1-2; D is unresolved. The CDR3 is 11 residues long. Trimming left V 8 bases short and J 0 bases short, with 7 bases between. The germline gives CDR1 SQVTM, CDR2 ANQGSEA. The CDR3: CSTSANYGYTF. CDR3 DNA: TGCAGCACCAGTGCTAACTATGGCTACACCTTC.

The CDR3 here is CASSLPGLAPPRQYF. The DNA for the CDR3 is TGTGCCAGCTCACTGCCGGGACTAGCTCCCCCGAGGCAGTACTTC. The V and J genes are TRBV18 and TRBJ2-7; 9 bases map to TRBD2. J lost 9 bases, V lost 4 bases, and 13 bases had no gene match. This CDR3 comprises 15 residues. Germline-derived CDR1 and CDR2 are KGHSH and LQKENI.

This clone was picked up a small number of times. The CDR3 nucleotides read TGTGCCAGCAGTTCGCTACAGGGGAAACTGTTTTTT. It is translated as CASSSLQGKLFF. The chain links TRBV27 to TRBJ1-4; TRBD1 matches 7 bases. Trimming removed 4 bases from V and 11 bases from J; junction bases left unmatched: 4. The CDR3 covers 12 residues. Per the germline V gene, CDR1 is MNHEY and CDR2 is SMNVEV (reference sequence).